Listed below are T cell receptor beta chains from one sample, sequenced in a study of OX40 agonist ivuxolimab in advanced cancers. Assay: immunoSEQ multiplex PCR; the TCRdb copy retains only in-frame clones and omits some. Here the sample spans some 96,000 clones, over 75% being singletons. The specimen was CD4+ or CD8+ T cells sorted from blood, collected in a trial of the OX40 agonist ivuxolimab. These receptors all come from an adult with an advanced solid tumor such as melanoma, head and neck, liver or kidney cancer. The CDR3 runs from the conserved cysteine through the conserved F or W. The order of the fields is V gene, clone size, CDR3 length, J gene, D gene, CDR3 DNA, CDR3 protein. A D gene is named only where the DNA matches it firmly. Only part of the rows carry a size: once, few, many, or a class if the clone is expanded.

V gene: TRBV6-5
clone size: once
CDR3 length: 16
J gene: TRBJ2-5
D gene: .
CDR3 DNA: TGTGCCAGCAGTTACCACCATCAGAGCAGTCAAGAGACCCAGTACTTC
CDR3 protein: CASSYHHQSSQETQYF

V gene: TRBV29-1
clone size: .
CDR3 length: 13
J gene: TRBJ1-4
D gene: .
CDR3 DNA: TGCAGCGGGCAGGGCGGGGTTGGGGAAAAACTGTTTTTT
CDR3 protein: CSGQGGVGEKLFF

V gene: TRBV14
clone size: .
CDR3 length: 14
J gene: TRBJ2-3
D gene: .
CDR3 DNA: TGTGCCAGCAGCCAAAACGCGCGCGCAGATACGCAGTATTTT
CDR3 protein: CASSQNARADTQYF

V gene: TRBV7-9
clone size: .
CDR3 length: 15
J gene: TRBJ2-6
D gene: .
CDR3 DNA: TGTGCCAGCAGCTTAGAGGGGGCTGGGGCCAACGTCCTGACTTTC
CDR3 protein: CASSLEGAGANVLTF

V gene: TRBV28
clone size: .
CDR3 length: 11
J gene: TRBJ2-1
D gene: .
CDR3 DNA: TGTGCCAGCAGTTCAAGGAGTGAGCAGTTCTTC
CDR3 protein: CASSSRSEQFF

V gene: TRBV28
clone size: .
CDR3 length: 17
J gene: TRBJ2-4
D gene: .
CDR3 DNA: TGTGCCAGCAGTTTATCGACAGGACCCGCAGCCAAAAACATTCAGTACTTC
CDR3 protein: CASSLSTGPAAKNIQYF

V gene: TRBV7-7
clone size: .
CDR3 length: 14
J gene: TRBJ2-2
D gene: .
CDR3 DNA: TGTGCCAGCAGCTTAACCCCAGCAACCGGGGAGCTGTTTTTT
CDR3 protein: CASSLTPATGELFF

V gene: TRBV28
clone size: .
CDR3 length: 15
J gene: TRBJ2-2
D gene: .
CDR3 DNA: TGTGCCAGCAGTCAAGAGGGATTTCGAGGCGGGGAGCTGTTTTTT
CDR3 protein: CASSQEGFRGGELFF

V gene: TRBV5-1
clone size: .
CDR3 length: 17
J gene: TRBJ2-1
D gene: .
CDR3 DNA: TGCGCCAGCAGCTTGTTGTTAGGACTATCCCCTTACAATGAGCAGTTCTTC
CDR3 protein: CASSLLLGLSPYNEQFF

V gene: TRBV30
clone size: .
CDR3 length: 14
J gene: TRBJ2-5
D gene: .
CDR3 DNA: TGTGCCTGGAGTGTAGTCGGGGTTAGGGGGACCCAGTACTTC
CDR3 protein: CAWSVVGVRGTQYF

V gene: TRBV5-1
clone size: .
CDR3 length: 14
J gene: TRBJ1-2
D gene: .
CDR3 DNA: TGCGCCAGCAGCTTGGGAGGACCCGGGAAAGGCTACACCTTC
CDR3 protein: CASSLGGPGKGYTF

V gene: TRBV5-1
clone size: .
CDR3 length: 15
J gene: TRBJ2-3
D gene: .
CDR3 DNA: TGCGCCAGCAGCTTGGAACCAGCTAGCACAGATACGCAGTATTTT
CDR3 protein: CASSLEPASTDTQYF